These T cell receptor beta chains were read from a single sample in a study of blood T cells in healthy people across ages. A single record per CDR3 protein comes from TCRdb applying MiXCR to the 5' RACE reads. Of approximately 1.5 million distinct CDR3 sequences listed, about 45% are singletons. The sequenced sample was blood. These receptors were obtained from a woman aged 18-29 years in good health. Each CDR3 is given with its conserved first and last residue. D genes are given only for firm matches. Expanded clones get a size class; other rows say once, few or many, or leave the size out.

clone_size,d_call,j_call,v_call,cdr3_aa,cdr3_nt
.,.,TRBJ2-1,TRBV6-5,CASSSRDPGEQFF,TGTGCCAGCAGTAGCCGGGACCCAGGGGAGCAGTTCTTC
once,TRBD1,TRBJ1-5,TRBV5-1,CASSLTGVGNQPQNF,TGCGCCAGCAGCTTGACAGGGGTTGGCAATCAGCCCCAGAATTTT
.,TRBD1,TRBJ1-2,TRBV4-1,CASSQRDRGESYGYTF,TGCGCCAGCAGCCAAAGAGACAGGGGGGAAAGCTATGGCTACACCTTC
.,.,TRBJ2-1,TRBV20-1,CSASRGRNRINEQFF,TGCAGTGCTAGTCGGGGACGCAATCGGATCAATGAGCAGTTCTTC
few,.,TRBJ2-1,TRBV29-1,CSATGLIPVGEQFF,TGCAGCGCCACCGGACTAATCCCAGTAGGTGAGCAGTTCTTC
.,.,TRBJ2-7,TRBV7-8,CASSSPFRVSTEQYF,TGTGCCAGCAGCTCTCCCTTTCGGGTGTCTACTGAGCAGTACTTC
few,.,TRBJ2-7,TRBV27,CASSLGYSLGEQYF,TGTGCCAGCAGTTTAGGTTATTCCTTAGGCGAGCAGTACTTC
few,.,TRBJ1-6,TRBV4-3,CASSQDPSDNSPLHF,TGCGCCAGCAGCCAAGATCCGTCGGACAATTCACCCCTCCACTTT
.,TRBD2,TRBJ2-7,TRBV7-8,CASSSRLAGGSEQYF,TGTGCCAGCAGTTCACGACTAGCGGGGGGGAGCGAGCAGTACTTC
.,.,TRBJ2-4,TRBV2,CASTGTRLAENIQYF,TGTGCCAGCACTGGGACAAGACTAGCCGAAAACATTCAGTACTTC
.,TRBD1,TRBJ2-5,TRBV11-2,CASRSLQTGSNEQYF,TGTGCCAGCAGATCATTACAGACAGGGTCGAATGAGCAGTACTTC
.,.,TRBJ1-4,TRBV27,CASSLSAGVRANEKLFF,TGTGCCAGCAGTTTGTCCGCCGGGGTACGGGCTAATGAAAAACTGTTTTTT
.,TRBD1,TRBJ1-1,TRBV4-3,CASSQAGTGETEAFF,TGCGCCAGCAGCCAAGCCGGGACAGGGGAAACTGAAGCTTTCTTT
.,TRBD1,TRBJ1-1,TRBV29-1,CSARWTGRITEAFF,TGCAGCGCCCGCTGGACAGGGAGGATCACTGAAGCTTTCTTT
once,TRBD2,TRBJ2-1,TRBV6-2/TRBV6-3,CASSKTSGPYNEQFF,TGTGCCAGCAGCAAAACTAGCGGCCCCTACAATGAGCAGTTCTTC
few,.,TRBJ1-2,TRBV29-1,CSVEEGSNYGYTF,TGCAGCGTTGAGGAGGGTTCTAACTATGGCTACACCTTC